The 13 T cell receptor beta chains in this list originate from one sample, sequenced in a study of blood T cell repertoires in COVID-19. Clones were read by immunoSEQ multiplex PCR, and TCRdb kept only the in-frame ones, dropping some. The table shows some 240,000 clones, with 65% to 85% occurring only once. What was sequenced was PBMCs or T cells enriched from blood (not recorded which). The receptors shown here come from a man aged 45-65 years who had recovered from COVID-19.

The V call is TRBV6-2 or TRBV6-3, the J call TRBJ1-6; TRBD1 matches 7 bases. Germline CDR1 MNHEY, CDR2 SVGEGT. V lost 7 bases, J lost 6 bases, and 12 bases stayed unmatched. The CDR3 consists of 16 residues. The CDR3 sequence is CASTPEGGFFNSPLHF. The CDR3 DNA sequence: TGTGCCAGCACCCCAGAAGGGGGCTTTTTTAATTCACCCCTCCACTTT.

The V call is TRBV5-1, the J call TRBJ2-7, with 9 positions matching TRBD2. Trimming at V came to 4 bases and at J to 3 bases, leaving 14 bases not matched to a gene. Germline CDR1 and CDR2: SGHRS and YFSETQ. This CDR3 region has 17 residues. CDR3 in DNA: TGCGCCAGCAGCGATCAGGGGTTTGGACTAGCGATCTACGAGCAGTACTTC. This gives the protein CASSDQGFGLAIYEQYF. Filled out from reference TRBV5-1 and TRBJ2-7, the complete variable domain reads KAGVTQTPRYLIKTRGQQVTLSCSPISGHRSVSWYQQTPGQGLQFLFEYFSETQRNKGNFPGRFSGRQFSNSRSEMNVSTLELGDSALYLCASSDQGFGLAIYEQYFGPGTRLTVT.

The chain links TRBV19 to TRBJ1-5, with D tentatively TRBD1 (6 bases). V dropped 10 bases and J dropped 0 bases, with 25 bases sitting between them. This CDR3 region has 18 residues. CDR1 is LNHDA, CDR2 SQIVND, per germline (reference sequence). CDR3 amino acids: CATKGGVVFVDSNQPQHF. CDR3 coding DNA: TGTGCCACGAAAGGGGGGGTTGTTTTTGTGGATAGCAATCAGCCCCAGCATTTT.

This chain joins TRBV18 and TRBJ2-1, with a possible D match to TRBD2 (6 bases). V was pared by 3 bases and J by 7 bases, with 13 bases between. This CDR3 comprises 14 residues. Germline CDR1 reads KGHSH; CDR2 reads LQKENI. CDR3 nucleotide sequence: TGTGCCAGCTCACCGGAGGGCCCAGGGAATGAGCAGTTCTTC. This gives the protein CASSPEGPGNEQFF.

This clone was observed a few times. This chain uses TRBV7-2 with TRBJ1-5; D uncertain. V lost 5 bases to trimming and J lost 5 bases, with 13 bases between them. The CDR3 contains 14 residues. The germline V gene encodes CDR1 SGHTA and CDR2 FQGNSA. This CDR3 is CASSRLGADQPQHF. CDR3 DNA sequence: TGTGCCAGCAGCCGTCTGGGAGCTGATCAGCCCCAGCATTTT.

The chain uses TRBV7-2 and TRBJ2-5; weak D call: TRBD1 (6 bases). The V and J ends lost 5 bases and 5 bases respectively, with 24 bases between them. The CDR3 loop spans 17 amino acids. Germline CDR1 and CDR2: SGHTA and FQGNSA. The CDR3 loop reads CASSPPLWRQRGETQYF. Written as DNA, the CDR3 is TGTGCCAGCAGCCCGCCGCTTTGGAGGCAAAGGGGGGAGACCCAGTACTTC.

The chain uses TRBV18 and TRBJ1-5; the D gene is possibly TRBD1 (6 bases). Trimming left V 1 base short and J 9 bases short, with 16 bases between. Germline V gives CDR1 KGHSH, CDR2 LQKENI. The CDR3 has 15 residues. The chain's CDR3 is CASSPLGGAEGPQHF. Here the CDR3 DNA reads TGTGCCAGCTCACCACTCGGGGGGGCAGAGGGGCCCCAGCATTTT.

The chain is built from TRBV5-1 and TRBJ1-2; no clear D gene. Looked up from germline, CDR1 is SGHRS and CDR2 is YFSETQ. The ends were cut back, 6 bases at V and 5 bases at J, with 17 bases in the middle. This CDR3 has 14 residues. The CDR3: CASTRDIARYGYTF. The DNA for the CDR3 is TGCGCCAGCACCCGGGATATAGCCCGATATGGCTACACCTTC.

The chain couples TRBV4-1 to TRBJ1-2; D might be TRBD1 (5 bases). Germline CDR1 reads MGHRA; CDR2 reads YSYEKL. There are 13 residues in the CDR3. Between the trimmed V and J ends, which lost 0 bases and 3 bases, there was a span of 5 bases. The CDR3 nucleotides are TGCGCCAGCAGCCAAGACAGGGACTATGGCTACACCTTC. Its protein product is CASSQDRDYGYTF.

The chain joins TRBV19 to TRBJ1-5; 9 positions match TRBD1. The germline gives CDR1 LNHDA, CDR2 SQIVND (reference sequence). There are 17 residues in the CDR3. With V trimmed by 3 bases and J by 5 bases, 11 bases remained unmatched. The CDR3 coding sequence is TGTGCCAGTAGTATTGGACCGGGACAGGGCCGGGATCAGCCCCAGCATTTT. Protein product: CASSIGPGQGRDQPQHF.

This chain connects TRBV27 to TRBJ2-2; the D is unclear. CDR3 length: 13 amino acids. V shed 7 bases and J shed 7 bases, with 13 bases lying between them. The germline CDR1 and CDR2 sequences are MNHEY and SMNVEV (reference sequence). The CDR3 reads CASNSPGVGELFF. The CDR3 bases are TGTGCCAGCAATTCCCCAGGCGTCGGGGAGCTGTTTTTT.

This chain joins TRBV27 and TRBJ1-1, with D possibly matching TRBD1 (5 bases). The CDR3 is made up of 13 amino acids. CDR1 and CDR2 from the germline V gene are MNHEY and SMNVEV (reference sequence). V lost 5 bases, J lost 7 bases, and 14 bases lay in between. The CDR3 loop reads CASSPRQRNEAFF. CDR3 DNA: TGTGCCAGCAGTCCTCGACAGCGAAATGAAGCTTTCTTT.

The chain combines TRBV29-1 with TRBJ1-3, with 7 bases matching TRBD1. This CDR3 is 13 amino acids long. J lost 0 bases, V lost 7 bases, and 3 bases had no gene match. Germline V gene lookup returns CDR1 SQVTM and CDR2 ANQGSEA. The CDR3 region has the DNA TGCAGCGCTGGGGACAGCTCTGGAAACACCATATATTTT. This sequence encodes CSAGDSSGNTIYF.